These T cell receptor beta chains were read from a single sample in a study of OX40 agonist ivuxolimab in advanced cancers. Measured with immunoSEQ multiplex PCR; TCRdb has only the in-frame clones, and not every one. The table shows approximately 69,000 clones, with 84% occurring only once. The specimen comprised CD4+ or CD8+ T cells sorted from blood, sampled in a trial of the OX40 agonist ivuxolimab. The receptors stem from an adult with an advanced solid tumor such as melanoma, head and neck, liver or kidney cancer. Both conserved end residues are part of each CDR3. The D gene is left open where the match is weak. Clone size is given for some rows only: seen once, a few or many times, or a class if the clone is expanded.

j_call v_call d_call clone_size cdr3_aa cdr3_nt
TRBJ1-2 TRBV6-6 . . CASSYRGGDYGYTF TGTGCCAGCAGTTACCGAGGGGGTGACTATGGCTACACCTTC
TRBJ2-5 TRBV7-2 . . CASSLDRETQYF TGTGCCAGCAGCTTAGATAGGGAGACCCAGTACTTC
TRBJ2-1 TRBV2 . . CASSGTFNEQFF TGTGCCAGCAGTGGGACTTTCAATGAGCAGTTCTTC
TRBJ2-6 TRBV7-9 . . CASSPRGQLVSGANVLTF TGTGCCAGCAGCCCGCGGGGACAGCTAGTCTCTGGGGCCAACGTCCTGACTTTC
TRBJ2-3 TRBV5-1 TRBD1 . CASSLAGTGGADTQYF TGCGCCAGCAGCTTGGCTGGGACAGGGGGCGCAGATACGCAGTATTTT
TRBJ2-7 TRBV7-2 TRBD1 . CASSLEDRGLGEQYF TGTGCCAGCAGCCTTGAGGACAGGGGGCTCGGGGAGCAGTACTTC
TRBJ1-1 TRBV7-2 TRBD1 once CASSLGGRGSAEAFF TGTGCCAGCAGCTTAGGTGGCAGGGGGTCCGCTGAAGCTTTCTTT
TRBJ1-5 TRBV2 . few CASRIDVAGQPQHF TGTGCCAGCCGGATCGACGTTGCCGGGCAGCCCCAGCATTTT
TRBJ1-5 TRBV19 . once CASSIDRRGDDQPQHF TGTGCCAGTAGTATAGATCGGCGGGGGGACGATCAGCCCCAGCATTTT
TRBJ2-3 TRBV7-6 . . CASSLTTSGGGTDTQYF TGTGCCAGCAGCTTAACGACCTCAGGGGGGGGCACAGATACGCAGTATTTT
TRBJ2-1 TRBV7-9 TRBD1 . CASSQGQGRYNEQFF TGTGCCAGCAGCCAGGGACAGGGGAGGTACAATGAGCAGTTCTTC
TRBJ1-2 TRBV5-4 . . CASSGQVGYGYTF TGTGCCAGCAGCGGCCAGGTTGGCTATGGCTACACCTTC
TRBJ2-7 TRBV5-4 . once CASSFTGSDEQYF TGTGCCAGCAGCTTCACAGGGTCGGACGAGCAGTACTTC
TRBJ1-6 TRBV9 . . CASSVAESGYSPLHF TGTGCCAGCAGCGTAGCGGAGAGCGGCTATTCACCCCTCCACTTT
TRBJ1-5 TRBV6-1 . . CASSTGTVGNQPQHF TGTGCCAGCAGCACCGGGACGGTTGGCAATCAGCCCCAGCATTTT
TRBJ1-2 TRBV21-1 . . CASSKEGFGGASYGYTF TGTGCCAGCAGCAAAGAGGGGTTCGGGGGCGCGAGCTATGGCTACACCTTC
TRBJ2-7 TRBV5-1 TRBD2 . CASSSSGNEQYF TGCGCCAGCAGCTCTAGCGGGAACGAGCAGTACTTC
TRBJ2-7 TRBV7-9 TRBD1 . CASSRTGNSYEQYF TGTGCCAGCAGCCGGACAGGGAACTCCTACGAGCAGTACTTC
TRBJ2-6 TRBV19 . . CASGTFSSGANVLTF TGTGCCAGCGGGACCTTTAGCTCTGGGGCCAACGTCCTGACTTTC
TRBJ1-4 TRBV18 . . CASSGDGSNEKLFF TGTGCCAGCTCGGGAGATGGTTCTAATGAAAAACTGTTTTTT
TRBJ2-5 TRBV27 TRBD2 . CASSLSLAGVETQYF TGTGCCAGCAGTTTATCCCTAGCGGGGGTAGAGACCCAGTACTTC
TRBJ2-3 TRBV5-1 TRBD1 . CASSSDRPLPRDTQYF TGCGCCAGCAGCTCGGACAGGCCGTTACCCCGAGATACGCAGTATTTT
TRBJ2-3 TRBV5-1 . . CASSLLTGTDTQYF TGCGCCAGCAGCTTGTTAACAGGCACAGATACGCAGTATTTT
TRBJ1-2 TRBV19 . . CASSDRLNYGYTF TGTGCCAGTAGCGACAGATTAAACTATGGCTACACCTTC
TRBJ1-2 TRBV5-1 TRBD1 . CASSFSGQGTYGYTF TGCGCCAGCAGCTTCTCAGGACAGGGGACCTATGGCTACACCTTC
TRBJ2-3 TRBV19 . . CASSISTDTQYF TGTGCCAGTAGTATAAGCACAGATACGCAGTATTTT
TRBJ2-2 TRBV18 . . CASSPGENTGELFF TGTGCCAGCTCACCAGGGGAGAACACCGGGGAGCTGTTTTTT
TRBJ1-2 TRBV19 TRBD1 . CASSIGQGLYGYTF TGTGCCAGTAGTATCGGACAGGGCCTCTATGGCTACACCTTC
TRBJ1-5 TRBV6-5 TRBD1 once CASRPDRARDQPQHF TGTGCCAGCAGGCCCGACAGGGCTCGGGATCAGCCCCAGCATTTT
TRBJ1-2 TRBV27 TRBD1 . CASSLGGGRRGYGYTF TGTGCCAGCAGTTTGGGAGGGGGCCGGAGGGGGTATGGCTACACCTTC
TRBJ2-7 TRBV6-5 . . CASREGAYEQYF TGTGCCAGCAGGGAGGGTGCCTACGAGCAGTACTTC
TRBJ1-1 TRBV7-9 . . CASSAPSRTVNTEAFF TGTGCCAGCAGCGCTCCCAGTCGGACGGTAAACACTGAAGCTTTCTTT
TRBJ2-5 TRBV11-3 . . CASSLGQSETQYF TGTGCCAGCAGCTTAGGACAGTCGGAGACCCAGTACTTC
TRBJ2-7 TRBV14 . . CASSLRTDYEQYF TGTGCCAGCAGCCTGAGGACGGACTACGAGCAGTACTTC
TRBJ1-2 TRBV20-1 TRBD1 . CSASDRDGYTF TGCAGTGCTTCGGACAGGGATGGCTACACCTTC
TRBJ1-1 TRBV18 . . CASSPRGTVEAFF TGTGCCAGCTCACCGAGAGGGACCGTTGAAGCTTTCTTT
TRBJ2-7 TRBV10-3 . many CAISPQGGYEQYF TGTGCCATCAGTCCGCAGGGAGGCTACGAGCAGTACTTC
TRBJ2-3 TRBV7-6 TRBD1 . CASSLMNRGRPDTQYF TGTGCCAGCAGCTTAATGAACAGGGGGCGGCCGGATACGCAGTATTTT
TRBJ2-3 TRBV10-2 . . CASSEGYLTDTQYF TGCGCCAGCAGTGAGGGCTACCTCACAGATACGCAGTATTTT
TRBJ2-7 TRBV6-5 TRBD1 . CASRPTGGREQYF TGTGCCAGCAGACCAACAGGGGGTCGCGAGCAGTACTTC
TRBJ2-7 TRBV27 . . CASHAITGRAYEQYF TGTGCCAGCCATGCAATAACAGGGCGTGCCTACGAGCAGTACTTC